Following are 8 T cell receptor beta chains from one sample sequenced in a study of T cell repertoires in cytomegalovirus infection (dated 2019 in TCRdb). Sequencing relied on an Illumina HiSeq 1500. TCRdb reworked the public reads: Q25 trimming with fastp, MiXCR clone assembly, productive beta chains retained. Rows merge per CDR3 protein into single entries with the most common DNA and genes. The sample table records around 740,000 distinct CDR3 sequences; roughly 36% of these occur just once. Under 3.5% of the sample is taken by the ten largest. Sequenced material: PBMCs. The receptor set was obtained from a human donor in good health (CMV status not recorded). Some clones in this sample may be carry-over from other donors' samples.

The chain employs TRBV15 and TRBJ1-2; D gene uncertain. This CDR3 spans 14 amino acids. CDR1 LNHNV and CDR2 YYDKDF come from the germline V gene (reference sequence). V lost 0 bases to trimming and J lost 8 bases, with 13 bases between them. The CDR3 loop reads CATSRDWTIGGYTF. The CDR3 bases are TGTGCCACCAGCAGAGATTGGACCATCGGGGGCTACACCTTC.

This clonotype was counted ten times or more. The genes are TRBV7-8 and TRBJ2-7; 8 nucleotides agree with TRBD1. Germline CDR1 and CDR2: SGHVS and FQNEAQ. This CDR3 spans 14 amino acids. V lost 6 bases to trimming and J lost 0 bases; unmatched junction nucleotides: 4. The chain's CDR3 is CASSPQGASYEQYF. The CDR3 DNA is TGTGCCAGCAGTCCCCAGGGGGCCTCCTACGAGCAGTACTTC.

As concerns this clonotype: A read error may produce the germline difference seen at one junction end. This rearrangement joins TRBV4-1 to TRBJ1-1; D unclear. Per the germline V gene, CDR1 is MGHRA and CDR2 is YSYEKL. CDR3 length equals 15 residues. The CDR3 spells CASSQTNTENTEAFF. DNA of the CDR3: TGTGCCAGCAGCCAAACCAATACAGAGAACACTGAAGCTTTCTTT.

This chain uses TRBV5-1 with TRBJ2-7, with 8 positions matching TRBD1. Germline V gene data show CDR1 as SGHRS and CDR2 as YFSETQ. The CDR3 runs to 15 residues. With 4 bases clipped from V and 3 bases from J, the junction kept 9 bases outside the gene matches. CDR3 DNA sequence: TGCGCCAGCAGCCCGGAAGGACAGGGTTACTACGAGCAGTACTTC. Translation gives CASSPEGQGYYEQYF.

This clonotype was observed a few times. V and J are TRBV12-3 or TRBV12-4 and TRBJ2-5, with D perhaps matching TRBD2 (5 bases). The CDR3 spans 15 residues. V was pared by 3 bases and J by 2 bases, with 13 bases between. The CDR3 nucleotides read TGTGCCAGCAGTTTTCAGCGGATCCTTCAAGAGACCCAGTACTTC. This sequence encodes CASSFQRILQETQYF.

As for this clonotype: A junction boundary mismatches the germline segment, possibly from a read error. This chain joins TRBV6-6 and TRBJ1-2; D is ambiguous. The CDR3 is made up of 18 amino acids. The V gene's germline CDR1 is MNHNY and CDR2 SVGAGI (reference sequence). CDR3 in DNA: TGTGCCCGCAGCCGAGGCCAACATGTATTGGGAGGGTCGGAGGGCTACACCTTC. Translation gives CARSRGQHVLGGSEGYTF.

The table lists this clonotype with a few counts. The chain couples TRBV7-2 to TRBJ1-1; the D is unclear. V shed 1 base and J shed 1 base, with 10 bases lying between them. The CDR3 totals 15 residues. CDR1 SGHTA and CDR2 FQGNSA come from the germline V gene. The CDR3 nucleotides read TGTGCCAGCAGCTTAGGCGGGAGCGGGAACACTGAAGCTTTCTTT. Translated, it gives CASSLGGSGNTEAFF.

This clonotype showed up many times. The rearrangement joins TRBV7-3 to TRBJ2-1; 9 bases are a match to TRBD2. Germline CDR1 is SGHTA and CDR2 is FQGTGA. V trimming: 8 bases; J trimming: 6 bases; junction bases outside the gene matches: 5. The CDR3 is made up of 13 amino acids. The CDR3, as DNA: TGTGCCAGCGGGAGCGGGGGGAGCAATGAGCAGTTCTTC. Residues: CASGSGGSNEQFF.